The rows below give T cell receptor beta chains drawn from one sample of a study of memory CD4+ T cells and cytomegalovirus serostatus. The protocol was immunoSEQ multiplex PCR, while the TCRdb copy is restricted to in-frame clones and leaves out a portion. The table has 50,000 or so clones, around 80% seen once; the top ten hold 2%. The material sequenced was memory CD4+ T cells from blood. These TCRs come from an adult in good health and CMV-seropositive. Both conserved end residues are part of each CDR3. A clone size is listed for some rows: how often the clone was seen (once, few, many), or a class if it is expanded.

clone size,J gene,V gene,CDR3 protein
NA,TRBJ2-6,TRBV2,CASSPLRRSNVLTF
NA,TRBJ1-2,TRBV4-3,CASSQDRGSRLYGYTF
NA,TRBJ2-1,TRBV7-9,CASSPLSGTTNEQFF
NA,TRBJ2-1,TRBV11-1,CASSFSSGRRNEQFF
medium-sized,TRBJ2-1,TRBV7-3,CASSFGTGYEQFF
NA,TRBJ2-5,TRBV11-2,CASSLTRGETQYF
NA,TRBJ2-4,TRBV28,CASSLWTSGENIQYF
NA,TRBJ2-7,TRBV29-1,CSVKQNYEQYF
NA,TRBJ2-7,TRBV19,CASSIPGPNYEQYF
NA,TRBJ1-1,TRBV5-1,CASSLVPSLTGPYTEAFF
NA,TRBJ1-3,TRBV4-1,CASSPESRAGGNTIYF
NA,TRBJ2-5,TRBV2,CASRDFGVVETQYF
NA,TRBJ1-1,TRBV7-6,CASSHGGNTEAFF
NA,TRBJ1-2,TRBV28,CASRANYGYTF
NA,TRBJ2-3,TRBV20-1,CSESGTDTQYF
NA,TRBJ2-5,TRBV5-1,CASSLRGAEETQYF
few,TRBJ2-3,TRBV11-3,CASSLATSNTQYF
NA,TRBJ2-6,TRBV7-8,CASSSQISAGANVLTF
NA,TRBJ1-2,TRBV6-5,CASSPRTGYGYTF
NA,TRBJ2-5,TRBV7-3,CASSSGIGETQYF
once,TRBJ2-3,TRBV6-1,CASRGATSTDTQYF
NA,TRBJ2-3,TRBV10-3,CATWTESTDTQYF
NA,TRBJ2-2,TRBV30,CAWSVWEGANTGELFF
NA,TRBJ2-1,TRBV29-1,CSVRVRDRPENEQFF
NA,TRBJ2-3,TRBV2,CASSTLGQVGLAGDTQYF
few,TRBJ2-6,TRBV9,CASSPMTGTFSGANVLTF
NA,TRBJ1-5,TRBV4-3,CASSQDPRGAGNQPQHF
NA,TRBJ2-1,TRBV28,CASSTPHGWLSGRGNEQFF
NA,TRBJ2-5,TRBV5-1,CASTRLGLAGGGETQYF
NA,TRBJ2-5,TRBV5-6,CASSSREGDETQYF
NA,TRBJ2-3,TRBV4-2,CASSQDGLGTDTQYF
NA,TRBJ2-7,TRBV2,CASGERAGTYYEQYF
once,TRBJ1-1,TRBV2,CASSRFRSGNTEAFF
NA,TRBJ2-1,TRBV6-5,CASSGLAVLNEQFF
NA,TRBJ2-6,TRBV6-4,CASSEGTGANVLTF
NA,TRBJ2-3,TRBV7-8,CASSLVPTSTRYF
NA,TRBJ1-2,TRBV19,CASSIDPTDLRRGYTF
NA,TRBJ1-5,TRBV7-2,CASSLGGQRNQPQHF
NA,TRBJ2-7,TRBV11-2,CASSQQGLEQYF
NA,TRBJ1-6,TRBV25-1,CASSPSRDSPLHF
NA,TRBJ1-2,TRBV7-2,CASSSQTARGGGYTF
few,TRBJ1-4,TRBV7-9,CASSPGATNEKLFF
NA,TRBJ1-1,TRBV7-3,CASSGTGDTEAFF
NA,NA,TRBV29-1,CSVETRTGYEQYF
NA,TRBJ2-7,TRBV5-4,CASTQGGARVNYEQYF
NA,TRBJ1-2,TRBV28,CASSSGQGAGYTF
once,TRBJ1-2,TRBV9,CASSPQTGGNYGYTF